One and the same sample provided the 29 T cell receptor beta chains below, sequenced in a study of shared clonotypes between healthy human individuals. Only in-frame clones appear in the TCRdb table, and some are missing; sequencing was by immunoSEQ multiplex PCR. The sample has over 2,000,000 clones; about 94% are singletons. Naive-designated CD8 cells lacked CD45RO, were positively enriched for CCR7, and omitted terminally differentiated effector memory CD45RA+ cells. Source material: naive CD8+ T cells from PBMCs. The origin of the receptors is a man between 18 and 29 years old in good health. Some clones in this sample may be carry-over from other donors' samples.

The chain employs TRBV27 and TRBJ2-7; D is uncertain. V lost 1 base and J lost 7, with 17 bases in between. The CDR3 is 15 amino acids. Per the germline V gene, CDR1 is MNHEY and CDR2 is SMNVEV (reference sequence). As DNA, the CDR3 is TGTGCCAGCAGTTTATATGGGGAAAATCGATGGGAGCAGTACTTC. Translation: CASSLYGENRWEQYF.

This chain uses TRBV27 with TRBJ2-5, with 12 bases that match TRBD1. The CDR3 covers 14 residues. The V gene end was trimmed by 7 bases and the J gene end by 5 bases; junction bases not matched to a gene: 5. Looked up from germline, CDR1 is MNHEY and CDR2 is SMNVEV (reference sequence). The CDR3 sequence is CASKGQGAAETQYF. Written as DNA, the CDR3 is TGTGCCAGCAAGGGACAGGGGGCTGCCGAGACCCAGTACTTC.

The rearrangement links TRBV4-2 to TRBJ1-2, with D uncertain. This CDR3 region has 12 residues. V lost 1 base and J 8 bases, leaving 8 bases between the germline ends. The germline CDR1 and CDR2 sequences are LGHNA and YNFKEQ. CDR3 residues: CASSQGGSGYTF. The CDR3 DNA is TGTGCCAGCAGCCAAGGTGGCAGCGGCTACACCTTC.

This chain uses TRBV7-2 with TRBJ1-1; D is undetermined. V was clipped by 5 bases and J by 4 bases, with 17 bases between them. This CDR3 contains 15 residues. Germline V gene sequence: CDR1 SGHTA, CDR2 FQGNSA. The CDR3 here is CASSPTRRPATEAFF. CDR3 bases: TGTGCCAGCAGCCCAACTCGGAGGCCGGCCACTGAAGCTTTCTTT.

This clone has just a few counts. Other nucleotide sequences from this sample produce the same CDR3. The chain links TRBV27 to TRBJ2-7; TRBD2 aligns across 8 bases. V lost 6 bases and J lost 3; bases outside the gene matches: 4. This CDR3 is built from 13 residues. Germline CDR1 and CDR2: MNHEY and SMNVEV (reference sequence). DNA for the CDR3: TGTGCCAGCAGGGACGGGACTAGCTACGAGCAGTACTTC. This encodes CASRDGTSYEQYF.

The chain links TRBV9 to TRBJ2-7; D may be TRBD2 (5 bases). The CDR3 runs to 15 residues. V lost 0 bases and J lost 1, with 11 bases in between. CDR1 is SGDLS and CDR2 is YYNGEE in the germline V gene. CDR3 residues: CASSVGTLGSYEQYF. CDR3 DNA sequence: TGTGCCAGCAGCGTAGGGACTTTAGGATCCTACGAGCAGTACTTC. Complete variable domain (other parts from reference TRBV9 and TRBJ2-7): DSGVTQTPKHLITATGQRVTLRCSPRSGDLSVYWYQQSLDQGLQFLIQYYNGEERAKGNILERFSAQQFPDLHSELNLSSLELGDSALYFCASSVGTLGSYEQYFGPGTRLTVT.

This rearrangement joins TRBV5-6 to TRBJ1-1, with D perhaps matching TRBD1 (5 bases). Germline V lookup: CDR1 SGHDT, CDR2 YYEEEE. The CDR3 has 15 residues. The V end lost 3 bases, the J end lost 0 bases, and 12 bases lay between the germline ends. CDR3 region: CASSYGAGLNTEAFF. CDR3 in DNA: TGTGCCAGCAGCTATGGGGCGGGGTTGAACACTGAAGCTTTCTTT.

The CDR3 here is CASSFYRELGEKLFF. The CDR3 nucleotides are TGTGCCAGCAGCTTTTACAGGGAGTTGGGTGAAAAACTGTTTTTT. The chain combines TRBV7-9 with TRBJ1-4; a possible D gene is TRBD1 (6 bases). V dropped 3 bases and J dropped 7 bases, with 15 bases sitting between them. The CDR3 has 15 residues. Per the germline V gene, CDR1 is SEHNR and CDR2 is FQNEAQ (reference sequence).

This sequence joins TRBV2 and TRBJ2-2, with 7 bases that match TRBD1. The CDR3 has 16 residues. Germline loops: CDR1 SNHLY, CDR2 FYNNEI. Trimming at V came to 4 bases and at J to 2 bases, leaving 7 bases not matched to a gene. CDR3 loop: CASSGLGDSNTGELFF. The CDR3 DNA reads as TGTGCCAGCAGTGGGTTGGGGGACAGCAACACCGGGGAGCTGTTTTTT.

The rearrangement links TRBV28 to TRBJ2-7; 9 bases align to TRBD2. CDR3 length: 14 amino acids. Germline V lookup: CDR1 MDHEN, CDR2 SYDVKM. V shed 6 bases and J 3 bases; nucleotides not matched to a gene: 6. The CDR3 sequence: CASSRLAASYEQYF. CDR3 in DNA: TGTGCCAGCAGCCGACTAGCGGCAAGCTACGAGCAGTACTTC. The variable domain in full, with the rest retrieved from reference TRBV28 and TRBJ2-7, is DVKVTQSSRYLVKRTGEKVFLECVQDMDHENMFWYRQDPGLGLRLIYFSYDVKMKEKGDIPEGYSVSREKKERFSLILESASTNQTSMYLCASSRLAASYEQYFGPGTRLTVT.

The V gene is TRBV7-2, the J gene TRBJ1-4; TRBD1 might be the D (6 bases). Germline assignment: CDR1 SGHTA and CDR2 FQGNSA. This CDR3 is built from 15 residues. V was clipped by 0 bases and J by 8 bases, with 13 bases between them. DNA for the CDR3: TGTGCCAGCAGCTTAGCGGGGGGCGCTCGGGAAAAACTGTTTTTT. Translating it yields CASSLAGGAREKLFF.

This clone appeared a single time. The rearrangement uses TRBV28 and TRBJ2-7, with 7 bases fitting TRBD1. The germline gives CDR1 MDHEN, CDR2 SYDVKM. V was pared by 6 bases and J by 3 bases, with 14 bases of the junction left unmatched. There are 16 residues in the CDR3. CDR3 nucleotides: TGTGCCAGCAGGATCTCAAGGCAGGGGGTCTACTACGAGCAGTACTTC. As protein: CASRISRQGVYYEQYF.

This clone occurred once. The chain links TRBV7-2 to TRBJ2-5, with D tentatively TRBD2 (5 bases). Germline values: CDR1 SGHTA, CDR2 FQGNSA. V was clipped by 5 bases and J by 1 base, with 20 bases between them. The CDR3 runs to 17 residues. The CDR3 nucleotides read TGTGCCAGCAGCCAGTACCTAGCCTGGACGGCCCAAGAGACCCAGTACTTC. Protein product: CASSQYLAWTAQETQYF.

This chain uses TRBV5-6 with TRBJ2-7; D unclear. Trimming cost V 2 bases and J 7 bases, with 7 bases left between them. The CDR3 totals 11 residues. The germline V gene has CDR1 SGHDT and CDR2 YYEEEE. Written as DNA, the CDR3 is TGTGCCAGCAGCTTCGTGAATGAGCAGTACTTC. Residues: CASSFVNEQYF.

This chain joins TRBV7-8 and TRBJ1-5; D possibly corresponds to TRBD1 (6 bases). The CDR3 has 15 residues. Trimming removed 5 bases from V and 3 bases from J, with 14 bases in between. Germline V lookup: CDR1 SGHVS, CDR2 FQNEAQ. The CDR3 DNA follows: TGTGCCAGCAGCAGGGGGGCTGGGAACAATCAGCCCCAGCATTTT. This codes for CASSRGAGNNQPQHF. Based on the CDR3 plus reference TRBV7-8 and TRBJ1-5, the full variable domain is GAGVSQSPRYKVAKRGQDVALRCDPISGHVSLFWYQQALGQGPEFLTYFQNEAQLDKSGLPSDRFFAERPEGSVSTLKIQRTQQEDSAVYLCASSRGAGNNQPQHFGDGTRLSIL.

V is TRBV6-1 and J is TRBJ1-5; D is uncertain. This CDR3 has 15 amino acids. CDR1 is MNHNS, CDR2 SASEGT, per germline. The ends were cut back, 5 bases at V and 1 base at J, with 12 bases in the middle. As DNA, the CDR3 is TGTGCCAGCAGTCCAAACTATAGGAGCAATCAGCCCCAGCATTTT. This translates into CASSPNYRSNQPQHF.

The J gene is TRBJ1-2, the V gene TRBV9; D unclear. Between the trimmed V and J ends, which lost 4 bases and 1 base, there was a span of 11 bases. Germline CDR1 SGDLS, CDR2 YYNGEE. The CDR3 runs 14 residues. The CDR3 is CASSTSGDNYGYTF. The CDR3 nucleotides are TGTGCCAGCAGCACCTCGGGTGATAACTATGGCTACACCTTC.

This chain's CDR3 is CATGGGDTQYF. The CDR3 nucleotides are TGTGCCACCGGCGGGGGAGATACGCAGTATTTT. This rearrangement joins TRBV10-3 to TRBJ2-3; 7 positions agree with TRBD2. The trim removed 10 bases at V and 5 bases at J, leaving 3 bases unmatched. The germline CDR1 and CDR2 sequences are ENHRY and SYGVKD. CDR3 length: 11 residues.

In nucleotides, the CDR3 is TGTGCCAGCAGTTTTGGAGTTTCCCTGGACTACATTCAGTACTTC. Translated, it gives CASSFGVSLDYIQYF. V gene TRBV28 combines with J gene TRBJ2-4, with D perhaps TRBD2 (5 bases). Germline V gene data show CDR1 as MDHEN and CDR2 as SYDVKM. The CDR3 has 15 amino acids. V shed 3 bases and J shed 8 bases, with 17 bases lying between them.

The gene calls are TRBV27 and TRBJ2-1; 9 bases are a match to TRBD2. Germline-derived CDR1 and CDR2 are MNHEY and SMNVEV (reference sequence). The J segment lost 7 bases and the V segment lost 3 bases, leaving 13 bases of the junction unmatched. The CDR3 consists of 17 residues. Here the CDR3 reads CASSFLAAGGPGNEQFF. CDR3 sequence (DNA): TGTGCCAGCAGTTTTTTGGCGGCGGGAGGGCCAGGGAATGAGCAGTTCTTC.

A remark on this clone: This same CDR3 is encoded by further DNA sequences in the sample. The gene calls are TRBV28 and TRBJ2-7; 7 nucleotides line up with TRBD1. After removal of 2 bases from V and 3 bases from J, the junction contained 1 base not matched to a gene. The CDR3 spans 13 residues. In germline, CDR1 is MDHEN, CDR2 SYDVKM. CDR3 coding DNA: TGTGCCAGCAGTTTACCAGGGGGCTACGAGCAGTACTTC. Translating it yields CASSLPGGYEQYF.

The chain has TRBV6-1 and TRBJ2-7; D may correspond to TRBD1 or TRBD2 (5 bases each). V lost 2 bases, J lost 4 bases, and 15 bases lay in between. The CDR3 covers 15 residues. Germline lookup yields CDR1 MNHNS and CDR2 SASEGT. The CDR3 nucleotides read TGTGCCAGCAGTGAATTTGAGGGGCTGGATTACGAGCAGTACTTC. As protein: CASSEFEGLDYEQYF.

V is TRBV7-2 and J is TRBJ1-4; 7 bases are shared with TRBD1. Germline V gene lookup returns CDR1 SGHTA and CDR2 FQGNSA. This CDR3 spans 16 amino acids. The trim removed 5 bases at V and 13 bases at J, leaving 19 bases unmatched. The CDR3 reads CASSAYHRGRQSRLFF. The DNA of the CDR3 is TGTGCCAGCAGCGCTTACCACAGGGGTAGGCAATCGCGACTGTTTTTT.

J is TRBJ1-1 and V is TRBV9, with D perhaps matching TRBD1 (6 bases). This CDR3 is 16 amino acids long. The germline V gene has CDR1 SGDLS and CDR2 YYNGEE. The V end lost 0 bases, the J end lost 5 bases, and 17 bases lay between the germline ends. The CDR3 loop is CASSVVTDTGRTEAFF. The CDR3 nucleotides are TGTGCCAGCAGCGTAGTTACGGATACAGGGAGGACTGAAGCTTTCTTT.

The genes are TRBV28 and TRBJ2-1; D gene ambiguous. V lost 6 bases and J lost 5, with 14 bases in between. This CDR3 is built from 14 residues. In germline, CDR1 is MDHEN, CDR2 SYDVKM. As DNA, the CDR3 is TGTGCCAGCAGGCTAGGTGACGTACACAATGAGCAGTTCTTC. It is translated as CASRLGDVHNEQFF.

The chain carries TRBV9 and TRBJ2-1, with 9 bases that match TRBD1. V gave up 4 bases and J gave up 6 bases; unmatched junction bases: 11. Germline CDR1 and CDR2: SGDLS and YYNGEE. The CDR3 has 16 amino acids. The chain's CDR3 is CASSPRGTGMSNEQFF. As DNA, the CDR3 is TGTGCCAGCAGCCCCCGAGGGACAGGGATGTCCAATGAGCAGTTCTTC. Drawing the rest from reference TRBV9 and TRBJ2-1, the complete variable domain is DSGVTQTPKHLITATGQRVTLRCSPRSGDLSVYWYQQSLDQGLQFLIQYYNGEERAKGNILERFSAQQFPDLHSELNLSSLELGDSALYFCASSPRGTGMSNEQFFGPGTRLTVL.

On this clone itself: This same CDR3 is encoded by further DNA sequences in the sample. The chain couples TRBV6-1 to TRBJ2-7; TRBD1 is a possible D gene (6 bases). The V end lost 1 base, the J end lost 3 bases, and 10 bases lay between the germline ends. The CDR3 has 14 residues. Germline CDR1 is MNHNS and CDR2 is SASEGT. The chain's CDR3 is CASSEGQGSYEQYF. CDR3 sequence (DNA): TGTGCCAGCAGTGAAGGGCAGGGGAGCTACGAGCAGTACTTC.

With regard to this clone: Additional DNA sequences in this sample encode the identical CDR3. This chain joins TRBV9 and TRBJ2-7; TRBD1 matches 9 bases. There are 14 residues in the CDR3. The germline V gene has CDR1 SGDLS and CDR2 YYNGEE. Germline trimming cut 2 bases from V and 6 bases from J; bases unmatched to any gene: 6. CDR3 DNA sequence: TGTGCCAGCAGCGTTGGACAGGGGTCCGGCGAGCAGTACTTC. Translated: CASSVGQGSGEQYF.

This chain links TRBV5-6 with TRBJ2-1; D is uncertain. CDR3 length: 13 residues. CDR1 is SGHDT and CDR2 is YYEEEE in the germline V gene. V was pared by 0 bases and J by 6 bases, with 7 bases between. Here the CDR3 reads CASSLAESNEQFF. The DNA for the CDR3 is TGTGCCAGCAGCTTGGCGGAGAGCAATGAGCAGTTCTTC.